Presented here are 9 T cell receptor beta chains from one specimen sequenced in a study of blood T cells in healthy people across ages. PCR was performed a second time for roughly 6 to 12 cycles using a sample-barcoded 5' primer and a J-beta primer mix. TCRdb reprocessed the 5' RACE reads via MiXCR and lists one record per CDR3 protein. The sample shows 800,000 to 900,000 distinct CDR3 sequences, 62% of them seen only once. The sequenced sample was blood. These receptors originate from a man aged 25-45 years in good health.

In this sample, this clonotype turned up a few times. DNA of the CDR3: TGTGCCAGCAGCCCCTCAGGCCCGAACACTGAAGCTTTCTTT. This codes for CASSPSGPNTEAFF. This rearrangement joins TRBV7-3 to TRBJ1-1; no clear D. Between the trimmed V and J ends, which lost 5 bases and 1 base, there was a span of 11 bases. Germline V gene sequence: CDR1 SGHTA, CDR2 FQGTGA. The CDR3 is made up of 14 amino acids.

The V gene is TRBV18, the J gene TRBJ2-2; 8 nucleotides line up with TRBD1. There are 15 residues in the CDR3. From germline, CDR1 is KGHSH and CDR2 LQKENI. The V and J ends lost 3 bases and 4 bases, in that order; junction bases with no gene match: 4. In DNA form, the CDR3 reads TGTGCCAGCTCACCCTGGACAGGGACCACCGGGGAGCTGTTTTTT. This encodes CASSPWTGTTGELFF.

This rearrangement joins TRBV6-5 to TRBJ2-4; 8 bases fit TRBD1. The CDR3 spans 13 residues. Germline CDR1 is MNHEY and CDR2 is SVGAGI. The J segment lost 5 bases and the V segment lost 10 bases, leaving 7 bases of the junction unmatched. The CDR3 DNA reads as TGTGCCATCTTGGAGGACAGGGAAAACATTCAGTACTTC. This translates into CAILEDRENIQYF.

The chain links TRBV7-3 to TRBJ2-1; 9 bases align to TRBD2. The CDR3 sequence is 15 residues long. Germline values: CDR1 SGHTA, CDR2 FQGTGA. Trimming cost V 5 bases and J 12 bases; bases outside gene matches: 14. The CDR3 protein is CASSPSSGPRGGQFF. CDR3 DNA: TGTGCCAGCAGCCCCTCGTCGGGACCGCGGGGGGGGCAGTTCTTC. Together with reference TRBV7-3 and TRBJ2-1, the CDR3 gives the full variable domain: GAGVSQTPSNKVTEKGKYVELRCDPISGHTALYWYRQSLGQGPEFLIYFQGTGAADDSGLPNDRFFAVRPEGSVSTLKIQRTERGDSAVYLCASSPSSGPRGGQFFGPGTRLTVL.

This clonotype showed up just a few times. CDR3 coding DNA: TGTGCCACCAGTGACTCTAGCGGTTTTAGCACAGATACGCAGTATTTT. It is translated as CATSDSSGFSTDTQYF. The chain couples TRBV24-1 to TRBJ2-3; the match to TRBD2 covers 7 bases. Trimming took 4 bases from V and 0 from J; bases not matched to a gene: 6. The CDR3 runs 16 residues. The V gene's germline CDR1 is KGHDR and CDR2 SFDVKD.

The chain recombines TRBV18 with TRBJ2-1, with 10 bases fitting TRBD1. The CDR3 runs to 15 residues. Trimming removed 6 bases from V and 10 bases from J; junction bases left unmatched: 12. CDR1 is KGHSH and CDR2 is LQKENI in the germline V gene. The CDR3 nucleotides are TGTGCCAGCTCCCCCGGGACAGGGGCTAACTACGAGCAGTTCTTC. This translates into CASSPGTGANYEQFF.

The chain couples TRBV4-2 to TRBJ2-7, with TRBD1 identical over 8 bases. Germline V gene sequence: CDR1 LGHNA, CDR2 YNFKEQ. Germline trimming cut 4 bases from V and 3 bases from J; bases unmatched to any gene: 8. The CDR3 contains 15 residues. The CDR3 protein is CASSPTGQGSYEQYF. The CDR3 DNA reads TGTGCCAGCAGCCCGACCGGACAGGGCAGCTACGAGCAGTACTTC.

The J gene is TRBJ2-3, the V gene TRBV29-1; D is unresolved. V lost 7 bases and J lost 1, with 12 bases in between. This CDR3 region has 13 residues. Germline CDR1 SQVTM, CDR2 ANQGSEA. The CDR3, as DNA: TGCAGCGACCTACGTAGGGGCACAGATACGCAGTATTTT. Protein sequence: CSDLRRGTDTQYF.

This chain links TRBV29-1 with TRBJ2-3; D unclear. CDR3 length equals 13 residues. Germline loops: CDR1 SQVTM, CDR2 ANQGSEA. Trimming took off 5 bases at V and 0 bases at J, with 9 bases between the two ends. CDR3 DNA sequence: TGCAGCGTTTCCGGGCCGAGCACAGATACGCAGTATTTT. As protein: CSVSGPSTDTQYF.